The clone carrying this TCR beta chain was seen many times. With V trimmed by 4 bases and J by 3 bases, 9 bases remained unmatched. The CDR3 loop spans 15 amino acids. Germline CDR1 DFQATT, CDR2 SNEGSKA (reference sequence). This entry is derived from a study of blood T cells in healthy people across ages. Then a second PCR, running about 6 to 11 cycles, was carried out with a sample-barcoded 5' primer and a J-beta primer mix. TCRdb re-called the 5' RACE reads with MiXCR, one entry per CDR3 protein. The sample lists about 1.7 million distinct CDR3 sequences; under 30% were seen once. This clonotype originated in a woman in her 30s in good health. Input material: blood. The chain couples TRBV20-1 to TRBJ2-7; 10 bases agree with TRBD1. In DNA form, the CDR3 reads TGCAGTGCTACTCCTTACCGGGACAGGGGCTACGAGCAGTACTTC. It encodes CSATPYRDRGYEQYF.